These 29 T cell receptor beta chains originate from one sample sequenced in a study of shared clonotypes between healthy human individuals. The repertoire was sequenced with immunoSEQ multiplex PCR; TCRdb's copy has only in-frame clones and lacks some. The sample holds some 2.1 million clones; roughly 95% are singletons and the top ten take around 0.13%. Material: naive CD4+ T cells sorted from blood. Stated subset: CD45RA+ positively selected. The receptors come from a man aged 18-30 years in good health.

The chain has TRBV7-3 and TRBJ2-7; D gene unclear. The J call may not be correct, given that the DNA end is closer to TRBJ2-4. This CDR3 region has 13 residues. Per germline, CDR1 SGHTA and CDR2 FQGTGA. DNA of the CDR3: TGTGCCAGCAGCTTAGATACCGTGGGCATTCAGTACTTC. Its protein product is CASSLDTVGIQYF.

CDR3 region: CASSARDRGLTDTQYF. CDR3 sequence (DNA): TGTGCCAGCAGCGCCCGGGACAGGGGTTTGACGGATACGCAGTATTTT. V gene TRBV11-3 combines with J gene TRBJ2-3; TRBD1 matches at 10 bases. CDR1 is SGHNT, CDR2 YENEEA, per germline. V shed 5 bases, J shed 6 bases, and the junction held 11 bases outside the gene matches. The CDR3 has 16 residues. The whole variable domain, remainder taken from reference TRBV11-3 and TRBJ2-3, is EAGVVQSPRYKIIEKKQPVAFWCNPISGHNTLYWYLQNLGQGPELLIRYENEEAVDDSQLPKDRFSAERLKGVDSTLKIQPAELGDSAVYLCASSARDRGLTDTQYFGPGTRLTVL.

V and J are TRBV4-3 and TRBJ1-5, with D unresolved. V gave up 1 base and J gave up 0 bases, with 7 bases separating them. This CDR3 comprises 15 residues. The germline CDR1 and CDR2 sequences are LGHNA and YSLEER. The CDR3 bases are TGCGCCAGCAGCCAAGGGGTGGATAGCAATCAGCCCCAGCATTTT. This translates into CASSQGVDSNQPQHF.

V and J are TRBV6-5 and TRBJ2-7; D is ambiguous. Germline assignment: CDR1 MNHEY and CDR2 SVGAGI. Between the trimmed V and J ends, which lost 8 bases and 5 bases, there was a span of 10 bases. The CDR3 extends over 11 amino acids. In nucleotides, the CDR3 is TGTGCCAGCCAACTTAGCCACGAGCAGTACTTC. It is translated as CASQLSHEQYF.

This sequence joins TRBV6-5 and TRBJ2-1, with 8 bases lining up with TRBD2. Germline CDR1 reads MNHEY; CDR2 reads SVGAGI. The CDR3 contains 15 residues. With 1 base clipped from V and 5 bases from J, the junction kept 4 bases outside the gene matches. The CDR3 sequence is CASSYFSGADNEQFF. The CDR3, as DNA: TGTGCCAGCAGTTACTTTAGCGGGGCAGACAATGAGCAGTTCTTC.

V gene TRBV10-3 combines with J gene TRBJ2-1; tentatively, D is TRBD1 (6 bases). The germline V gene has CDR1 ENHRY and CDR2 SYGVKD. V was clipped by 4 bases and J by 0 bases, with 10 bases between them. CDR3 length: 15 amino acids. As DNA, the CDR3 is TGTGCCATCAGTGGGGACACAGGCTCCTACAATGAGCAGTTCTTC. Residues: CAISGDTGSYNEQFF.

The chain's CDR3 is CAWSVQGTINGYTF. The CDR3 nucleotides read TGTGCCTGGAGTGTACAGGGGACGATTAATGGCTACACCTTC. This sequence joins TRBV30 and TRBJ1-2, with 7 bases fitting TRBD1. The CDR3 length is 14 residues. Trimming removed 0 bases from V and 6 bases from J; junction bases left unmatched: 7. Germline values: CDR1 GTSNPN, CDR2 SVGIG (reference sequence).

The chain is built from TRBV18 and TRBJ2-1; D perhaps matches TRBD2 (6 bases). The germline V and J ends were trimmed by 1 base and 5 bases, with 15 bases remaining between them. CDR1 is KGHSH, CDR2 LQKENI, per germline. CDR3 length equals 16 residues. The CDR3: CASSPRRELGNNEQFF. The CDR3 DNA reads TGTGCCAGCTCACCACGTCGGGAGCTTGGCAACAATGAGCAGTTCTTC.

CDR3 DNA: TGTGCTAGTGTCAACGACAGGGATTACCAAGAGACCCAGTACTTC. This codes for CASVNDRDYQETQYF. The chain joins TRBV12-5 to TRBJ2-5; the match to TRBD1 covers 7 bases. With V trimmed by 7 bases and J by 0 bases, 8 bases remained unmatched. Germline-derived CDR1 and CDR2 are LGHNT and FRNRAP. The CDR3 sequence is 15 residues long.

This chain joins TRBV5-1 and TRBJ2-2; D unclear. This CDR3 has 15 residues. The V gene lost 4 bases and the J gene lost 2 bases, with 12 bases spanning the gap. Germline lookup yields CDR1 SGHRS and CDR2 YFSETQ. The CDR3 DNA follows: TGCGCCAGCAGCGAACCGGGCCTTAACACCGGGGAGCTGTTTTTT. This sequence encodes CASSEPGLNTGELFF.

This clone was found once. Here the CDR3 omits its conserved ending phenylalanine or tryptophan, so a read error is the likely source. This chain joins TRBV9 and TRBJ2-7; 8 bases fit TRBD2. This CDR3 has 15 residues. V shed 0 bases and J 7 bases; nucleotides not matched to a gene: 9. Germline CDR1 is SGDLS and CDR2 is YYNGEE. The CDR3 reads CASSVDAGGPGEQYL. DNA for the CDR3: TGTGCCAGCAGCGTAGATGCGGGAGGACCGGGTGAGCAGTACCTC.

The V gene is TRBV9, the J gene TRBJ1-1; the match to TRBD1 covers 8 bases. CDR1 SGDLS and CDR2 YYNGEE come from the germline V gene. The J segment lost 2 bases and the V segment lost 0 bases, leaving 3 bases of the junction unmatched. This CDR3 is 15 amino acids long. The CDR3 is CASSVGQGANTEAFF. In DNA, the CDR3 is TGTGCCAGCAGCGTAGGGCAGGGGGCTAACACTGAAGCTTTCTTT.

The chain joins TRBV30 to TRBJ1-4; 7 bases are a match to TRBD1. After removal of 3 bases from V and 8 bases from J, the junction contained 6 bases not matched to a gene. The CDR3 totals 13 residues. Germline V gives CDR1 GTSNPN, CDR2 SVGIG (reference sequence). CDR3 residues: CAWRGQFSEKLFF. CDR3 nucleotides: TGTGCCTGGAGGGGACAGTTCTCGGAAAAACTGTTTTTT.

The gene calls are TRBV5-1 and TRBJ2-1; 11 positions agree with TRBD2. CDR1 and CDR2 from the germline V gene are SGHRS and YFSETQ. This CDR3 has 16 amino acids. V lost 4 bases to trimming and J lost 2 bases; unmatched junction nucleotides: 5. This CDR3 reads CASSVLTSGTYNEQFF. The CDR3 coding sequence is TGCGCCAGCAGCGTACTGACTAGCGGGACCTACAATGAGCAGTTCTTC. Full variable domain (outside the CDR3, taken from reference TRBV5-1 and TRBJ2-1): KAGVTQTPRYLIKTRGQQVTLSCSPISGHRSVSWYQQTPGQGLQFLFEYFSETQRNKGNFPGRFSGRQFSNSRSEMNVSTLELGDSALYLCASSVLTSGTYNEQFFGPGTRLTVL.

J is TRBJ1-2 and V is TRBV14; D remains ambiguous. Germline CDR1 SGHDN, CDR2 FVKESK. The CDR3 is 14 residues long. Trimming removed 1 base at V and 5 bases at J, with 11 bases between. CDR3 nucleotide sequence: TGTGCCAGCAGCCAAGTTGGCATGGGGTATGGCTACACCTTC. This codes for CASSQVGMGYGYTF.

The chain has TRBV9 and TRBJ1-6, with D hard to call. Looked up from germline, CDR1 is SGDLS and CDR2 is YYNGEE. Deletions cut 0 bases from V and 0 bases from J, with 13 bases between. CDR3 length equals 18 residues. The CDR3: CASSVEDDGGSYNSPLHF. In DNA, the CDR3 is TGTGCCAGCAGCGTAGAAGATGACGGCGGCTCCTATAATTCACCCCTCCACTTT.

A few counts support this clone. The V and J genes are TRBV7-8 and TRBJ2-7, with TRBD2 matching over 12 bases. The CDR3 runs to 14 residues. Looked up from germline, CDR1 is SGHVS and CDR2 is FQNEAQ. The junction had 3 bases not matched to a gene; V was cut back by 3 bases and J by 6 bases. CDR3 bases: TGTGCCAGCAGCTTTGGACTAGCGGGAATCGAGCAGTACTTC. Protein sequence: CASSFGLAGIEQYF.

About this clone itself: Other DNA sequences in this sample translate to the same CDR3. The genes are TRBV28 and TRBJ2-7; the D gene is possibly TRBD1 (6 bases). The CDR3 length is 13 residues. From germline, CDR1 is MDHEN and CDR2 SYDVKM. Trimming shortened V by 5 bases and J by 2 bases, and 10 bases separated the two germline ends. The CDR3 DNA sequence: TGTGCCAGCAGTCCGACAGGTCCCTACGAGCAGTACTTC. It encodes CASSPTGPYEQYF.

V usage is TRBV2 and J usage is TRBJ1-5; TRBD1 agrees at 7 bases. J was trimmed by 7 bases and V by 3 bases; bases with no gene match: 0. Germline CDR1 SNHLY, CDR2 FYNNEI. The CDR3 has 12 amino acids. The CDR3 here is CASSDRGQPQHF. CDR3 nucleotide sequence: TGTGCCAGCAGTGACAGGGGGCAGCCCCAGCATTTT.

The chain is built from TRBV6-5 and TRBJ1-2, with D possibly TRBD1 on 6 matching bases. The germline V gene encodes CDR1 MNHEY and CDR2 SVGAGI. V shed 0 bases and J shed 8 bases, with 13 bases lying between them. CDR3 length equals 14 residues. The CDR3 nucleotides are TGTGCCAGCAGTTACTCTCCGGGGGGCTGGGGCTACACCTTC. Encoded protein: CASSYSPGGWGYTF.

J is TRBJ1-3 and V is TRBV6-5, with D perhaps TRBD1 (6 bases). The V gene lost 2 bases and the J gene lost 0 bases, with 11 bases spanning the gap. This CDR3 has 16 amino acids. Looked up from germline, CDR1 is MNHEY and CDR2 is SVGAGI. CDR3 residues: CASSYRQAGSGNTIYF. Here the CDR3 DNA reads TGTGCCAGCAGTTACCGACAGGCGGGCTCTGGAAACACCATATATTTT.

Comment on this clone: One junction end does not reproduce the germline sequence, and a read error may be involved. The V gene is TRBV10-3, the J gene TRBJ2-5; D possibly corresponds to TRBD1 (6 bases). Per the germline V gene, CDR1 is ENHRY and CDR2 is SYGVKD. The CDR3 length is 13 residues. The CDR3 sequence is CAIRQGPQGTQYF. The CDR3 DNA reads TGTGCCATCAGACAGGGACCCCAAGGGACCCAGTACTTC.

The J gene is TRBJ1-3, the V gene TRBV27; TRBD1 matches 7 bases. Germline V gene lookup returns CDR1 MNHEY and CDR2 SMNVEV (reference sequence). V dropped 6 bases and J dropped 4; count of bases not matched to a gene: 9. There are 15 residues in the CDR3. CDR3 coding DNA: TGTGCCAGCAGACCCGACAGGGCGGAAGGAAACACCATATATTTT. Its protein is CASRPDRAEGNTIYF.

The rearrangement uses TRBV30 and TRBJ2-7; 7 nucleotides align to TRBD2. The CDR3 has 14 amino acids. Trimming at V came to 1 base and at J to 4 bases, leaving 7 bases not matched to a gene. Germline V CDR1 and CDR2: GTSNPN, SVGIG (reference sequence). The CDR3 sequence is CAWSGEAGVYEQYF. CDR3 nucleotide sequence: TGTGCCTGGAGTGGGGAGGCGGGAGTGTACGAGCAGTACTTC.

V is TRBV7-8 and J is TRBJ1-1; D ambiguous. V was trimmed by 1 base and J by 3 bases, leaving 9 bases between them. This CDR3 is built from 14 residues. Germline V lookup: CDR1 SGHVS, CDR2 FQNEAQ. This CDR3 reads CASSLGSGYTEAFF. The CDR3 DNA is TGTGCCAGCAGCTTAGGTTCGGGATACACTGAAGCTTTCTTT.

A word on this clone: The same CDR3 can be traced to other DNA sequences in this sample. The chain carries TRBV9 and TRBJ2-3; D ambiguous. Per the germline V gene, CDR1 is SGDLS and CDR2 is YYNGEE. V was cut by 1 base and J by 0 bases, with 6 bases left in between. The CDR3 spans 14 residues. CDR3 protein: CASSVSGSTDTQYF. The CDR3 nucleotides are TGTGCCAGCAGCGTAAGTGGCAGCACAGATACGCAGTATTTT.

The chain uses TRBV29-1 and TRBJ2-3; D is possibly TRBD1 (5 bases). The V end was cut by 2 bases, the J end by 2 bases, with 11 bases between. Per the germline V gene, CDR1 is SQVTM and CDR2 is ANQGSEA. The CDR3 extends over 14 amino acids. The CDR3 reads CSVEQGRPTDTQYF. The CDR3, as DNA: TGCAGCGTTGAACAGGGCAGGCCCACAGATACGCAGTATTTT.

The rearrangement uses TRBV6-5 and TRBJ1-4; 11 nucleotides line up with TRBD1. After removal of 6 bases from V and 11 bases from J, the junction contained 8 bases not matched to a gene. The CDR3 loop spans 14 amino acids. Germline CDR1 is MNHEY and CDR2 is SVGAGI. CDR3 residues: CASSEDRGPLKLFF. CDR3 bases: TGTGCCAGCAGCGAGGACAGGGGGCCCCTGAAACTGTTTTTT.

The DNA for the CDR3 is TGTGCCAGCAGTGACCGGGCGAACACTGAAGCTTTCTTT. The encoded protein is CASSDRANTEAFF. The chain has TRBV25-1 and TRBJ1-1, with no clear D. Germline V gene data show CDR1 as MGHDK and CDR2 as SYGVNS. The V end was cut by 3 bases, the J end by 1 base, with 6 bases between. This CDR3 has 13 residues.